The 23 T cell receptor beta chains below were found in one sample sequenced in a study of T cell responses to AZD1222 COVID-19 vaccine (dated by TCRdb to about 2021). Taken with the paper, the label for time point translates to: about 28 days (+/-7) after the second vaccine dose. Preparation of the library involved the immunoSEQ multiplex PCR assay. This is the immuneACCESS table as TCRdb keeps it, with only in-frame sequences that have V and J called. A part of the clones is gone; compared with another copy, unresolved V genes explain less than half, and the rest is unexplained. This sample lists more than 100,000 clones; 85% to 95% were detected once. Less than 6% of the sample goes to the ten largest clones. Sequences were derived from peripheral blood, sampled 28 days after the second AZD1222 dose. The receptors shown here come from an adult who received the AZD1222 COVID-19 vaccine.

This chain links TRBV7-8 with TRBJ2-2; TRBD2 matches 10 bases. V lost 8 bases, J lost 7 bases, and 13 bases stayed unmatched. This CDR3 has 16 amino acids. Per the germline V gene, CDR1 is SGHVS and CDR2 is FQNEAQ. In DNA, the CDR3 is TGTGCCAGCCCGAATTTTAGCGGGAGGATCGGCGGGGAGCTGTTTTTT. It translates to CASPNFSGRIGGELFF.

The chain employs TRBV12-5 and TRBJ1-2; no reliable D call. Germline CDR1 is LGHNT and CDR2 is FRNRAP. The V end was cut by 6 bases, the J end by 4 bases, with 15 bases between. This CDR3 region has 14 residues. CDR3 coding DNA: TGTGCTAGTGGCAGCGCGACTATGGGCTATGGCTACACCTTC. It specifies CASGSATMGYGYTF.

The chain has TRBV7-9 and TRBJ2-5; the D gene could be TRBD1 or TRBD2 (5 bases each). With 3 bases removed from V and 2 bases from J, the gap between germline ends came to 16 bases. The V gene's germline CDR1 is SEHNR and CDR2 FQNEAQ (reference sequence). The CDR3 consists of 16 residues. CDR3 region: CASSLGVVREQETQYF. The DNA of the CDR3 is TGTGCCAGCAGCTTGGGAGTAGTCAGGGAACAAGAGACCCAGTACTTC.

The chain's CDR3 is CASSPQEIRLFF. The DNA of the CDR3 is TGTGCCAGCAGCCCACAGGAAATTAGGCTGTTTTTT. This chain links TRBV7-2 with TRBJ2-2; a possible D gene is TRBD1 (5 bases). The V end was cut by 5 bases, the J end by 13 bases, with 14 bases between. Germline V gene lookup returns CDR1 SGHTA and CDR2 FQGNSA. The CDR3 sequence is 12 residues long.

Here the CDR3 DNA reads TGTGCCAGCAGCCCCTTGATGTCAGGCTTGCGTGATTCACCCCTCCACTTT. This translates into CASSPLMSGLRDSPLHF. The rearrangement joins TRBV7-2 to TRBJ1-6, with unresolved D. Between the trimmed V and J ends, which lost 5 bases and 8 bases, there was a span of 22 bases. The CDR3 loop spans 17 amino acids. From germline, CDR1 is SGHTA and CDR2 FQGNSA.

This chain links TRBV5-1 with TRBJ1-4, with D unclear. V lost 0 bases, J lost 3 bases, and 12 bases lay in between. Germline values: CDR1 SGHRS, CDR2 YFSETQ. The CDR3 contains 16 residues. This CDR3 reads CASSLGRQVPNEKLFF. The CDR3 coding sequence is TGCGCCAGCAGCTTGGGAAGGCAGGTACCTAATGAAAAACTGTTTTTT.

The J gene is TRBJ1-6, the V gene TRBV30; D not certain. Germline values: CDR1 GTSNPN, CDR2 SVGIG (reference sequence). CDR3 length: 12 residues. V was trimmed by 1 base and J by 6 bases, leaving 4 bases between them. The CDR3 DNA reads TGTGCCTGGAGTGCTACTAATTCACCCCTCCACTTT. It yields the protein CAWSATNSPLHF.

The sample holds one count of this clone. The chain is built from TRBV5-1 and TRBJ2-5; 7 nucleotides line up with TRBD1. Trimming took 0 bases from V and 5 from J; bases not matched to a gene: 10. Germline CDR1 is SGHRS and CDR2 is YFSETQ. The CDR3 has 16 amino acids. CDR3 loop: CASSLAGGRGKETQYF. The CDR3 nucleotides read TGCGCCAGCAGCTTGGCCGGCGGCAGGGGGAAGGAGACCCAGTACTTC.

V and J are TRBV6-5 and TRBJ1-1; 8 bases line up with TRBD1. Trimming removed 2 bases from V and 3 bases from J; junction bases left unmatched: 2. The CDR3 runs to 14 residues. Germline assignment: CDR1 MNHEY and CDR2 SVGAGI. The CDR3 spells CASSYVQGDTEAFF. CDR3 in DNA: TGTGCCAGCAGTTACGTACAGGGGGACACTGAAGCTTTCTTT.

The CDR3 protein is CASSLGDTQYF. The CDR3 region has the DNA TGTGCCAGCTCACTAGGAGATACGCAGTATTTT. The chain uses TRBV2 and TRBJ2-3, with D possibly matching TRBD2 (5 bases). Germline V gene sequence: CDR1 SNHLY, CDR2 FYNNEI. The CDR3 length is 11 residues. V gave up 8 bases and J gave up 5 bases, with 8 bases separating them.

The gene calls are TRBV29-1 and TRBJ1-1, with D possibly matching TRBD1 (6 bases). The length of the CDR3 is 13 residues. The V gene lost 3 bases and the J gene lost 1 base, with 9 bases spanning the gap. The germline V gene has CDR1 SQVTM and CDR2 ANQGSEA. Here the CDR3 DNA reads TGCAGCGTTGATAGGGGGACGAACACTGAAGCTTTCTTT. Its translation: CSVDRGTNTEAFF.

The chain has TRBV13 and TRBJ2-3, with D perhaps matching TRBD2 (5 bases). V lost 4 bases to trimming and J lost 2 bases, with 10 bases between them. This CDR3 has 14 amino acids. CDR1 is PRHDT and CDR2 is FYEKMQ in the germline V gene (reference sequence). The CDR3 DNA sequence: TGTGCCAGCAGCTCAGCGGACTCCACAGATACGCAGTATTTT. Translating it yields CASSSADSTDTQYF.

This chain connects TRBV6-6 to TRBJ2-7; TRBD1 might be the D (5 bases). The V end lost 10 bases, the J end lost 3 bases, and 13 bases lay between the germline ends. Germline lookup yields CDR1 MNHNY and CDR2 SVGAGI (reference sequence). The CDR3 totals 12 residues. This chain's CDR3 is CATHRTSYEQYF. The CDR3 DNA follows: TGTGCCACCCACCGGACAAGCTACGAGCAGTACTTC.

V usage is TRBV14 and J usage is TRBJ1-4, with 9 bases identical to TRBD1. This CDR3 comprises 16 residues. The germline V gene has CDR1 SGHDN and CDR2 FVKESK. With 2 bases clipped from V and 8 bases from J, the junction kept 9 bases outside the gene matches. CDR3 residues: CASSQWGQGVREKLFF. The CDR3 DNA reads TGTGCCAGCAGCCAATGGGGACAGGGAGTAAGAGAAAAACTGTTTTTT.

This clone was seen only once. The chain employs TRBV12-3 or TRBV12-4 and TRBJ1-1; D remains unclear. This CDR3 spans 13 amino acids. Trimming took off 0 bases at V and 3 bases at J, with 5 bases between the two ends. Here the CDR3 DNA reads TGTGCCAGCAGTTTAGCCAAACACACTGAAGCTTTCTTT. This gives the protein CASSLAKHTEAFF.

The chain employs TRBV6-6 and TRBJ1-1; D remains unclear. Germline assignment: CDR1 MNHNY and CDR2 SVGAGI (reference sequence). V lost 6 bases and J 1 base, leaving 12 bases between the germline ends. The CDR3 is made up of 14 amino acids. The CDR3 reads CASSLDSGNTEAFF. For the CDR3, the DNA is TGTGCCAGCAGCCTGGATTCAGGGAACACTGAAGCTTTCTTT.

The V gene is TRBV7-2, the J gene TRBJ1-6, with 9 nucleotides matching TRBD1. The junction had 6 bases not matched to a gene; V was cut back by 7 bases and J by 8 bases. The germline V gene encodes CDR1 SGHTA and CDR2 FQGNSA. This CDR3 region has 14 residues. CDR3 DNA sequence: TGTGCCAGCACCGCGGACAGGGGTGATTCACCCCTCCACTTT. As protein: CASTADRGDSPLHF.

This chain links TRBV19 with TRBJ2-5, with D tentatively TRBD1 (6 bases). V was clipped by 1 base and J by 5 bases, with 17 bases between them. Germline V gene sequence: CDR1 LNHDA, CDR2 SQIVND (reference sequence). CDR3 size: 16 residues. The CDR3: CASSIGGGIGQETQYF. In DNA, the CDR3 is TGTGCCAGTAGTATAGGAGGGGGTATTGGTCAGGAGACCCAGTACTTC.

This rearrangement joins TRBV10-3 to TRBJ1-2; tentatively, D is TRBD1 (5 bases). CDR3 length: 13 amino acids. V shed 5 bases and J shed 8 bases, with 15 bases lying between them. The germline V gene has CDR1 ENHRY and CDR2 SYGVKD. In nucleotides, the CDR3 is TGTGCCATCAGTCAGGGTGAAAGGAAAGGCTACACCTTC. Translated, it gives CAISQGERKGYTF.

The V and J genes are TRBV29-1 and TRBJ1-4, with D unclear. Germline CDR1 reads SQVTM; CDR2 reads ANQGSEA. Trimming removed 5 bases from V and 7 bases from J, with 14 bases in between. The CDR3 length is 13 residues. The CDR3 spells CSVSRGLREKLFF. The CDR3 DNA reads TGCAGCGTTTCCCGGGGATTACGTGAAAAACTGTTTTTT.

J is TRBJ2-7 and V is TRBV30; the D is unclear. Germline V gene sequence: CDR1 GTSNPN, CDR2 SVGIG (reference sequence). CDR3 length: 14 amino acids. With 2 bases removed from V and 7 bases from J, the gap between germline ends came to 18 bases. The CDR3 coding sequence is TGTGCCTGGAGTAGACATAGCCTTGCGCGGGAGCAGTACTTC. Translating gives CAWSRHSLAREQYF.

The CDR3: CAWSVAGTDTQYF. In nucleotides, the CDR3 is TGTGCCTGGAGTGTAGCGGGAACAGATACGCAGTATTTT. The chain recombines TRBV30 with TRBJ2-3; 7 bases align to TRBD2. The CDR3 is made up of 13 amino acids. J gave up 3 bases and V 0 bases, and 0 bases lay outside the gene matches. Germline CDR1 GTSNPN, CDR2 SVGIG (reference sequence). The full variable domain, rest sourced from reference TRBV30 and TRBJ2-3, is SQTIHQWPATLVQPVGSPLSLECTVEGTSNPNLYWYRQAAGRGLQLLFYSVGIGQISSEVPQNLSASRPQDRQFILSSKKLLLSDSGFYLCAWSVAGTDTQYFGPGTRLTVL.

The J gene is TRBJ1-6, the V gene TRBV5-1, with 10 bases matching TRBD1. The germline V gene encodes CDR1 SGHRS and CDR2 YFSETQ. V shed 4 bases and J 6 bases; nucleotides not matched to a gene: 4. This CDR3 has 15 amino acids. DNA of the CDR3: TGCGCCAGCAGCCGGGACAGGGGACTTAATTCACCCCTCCACTTT. Translated: CASSRDRGLNSPLHF.